The next 16 T cell receptor beta chains were all read from a single sample in a study of OX40 agonist ivuxolimab in advanced cancers. Measured with immunoSEQ multiplex PCR; TCRdb has only the in-frame clones, and not every one. The profile covers 40,000 to 45,000 clones, with around 80% appearing a single time and approximately 6.8% taken by the ten largest. The sequenced sample was CD4+ or CD8+ T cells sorted from blood, obtained in a trial of the OX40 agonist ivuxolimab. These receptors came from an adult with an advanced solid tumor such as melanoma, head and neck, liver or kidney cancer.

V gene TRBV29-1 combines with J gene TRBJ2-3; a possible D gene is TRBD1 (6 bases). Trimming shortened V by 0 bases and J by 6 bases, and 16 bases separated the two germline ends. The CDR3 totals 15 residues. CDR1 is SQVTM, CDR2 ANQGSEA, per germline. The CDR3 nucleotides read TGCAGCGTTGAAGATCGTGGACAGTCAGCTGATACGCAGTATTTT. Translated: CSVEDRGQSADTQYF.

The chain is built from TRBV6-5 and TRBJ1-1; no definite D call. Trimming stripped 2 bases from V and 1 base from J, with 5 bases between. CDR3 length equals 13 residues. CDR1 is MNHEY, CDR2 SVGAGI, per germline. The chain's CDR3 is CASSYGQNTEAFF. CDR3 DNA: TGTGCCAGCAGTTACGGGCAGAACACTGAAGCTTTCTTT.

To note about this clone: Germline is not matched at one junction end, which may reflect a read error. J is TRBJ2-1 and V is TRBV4-1, with D perhaps TRBD2 (6 bases). This CDR3 has 16 residues. The germline V gene encodes CDR1 MGHRA and CDR2 YSYEKL. CDR3 sequence: CASSPLGGRRYTEQFF. As DNA, the CDR3 is TGCGCCAGCAGCCCCCTCGGAGGGAGAAGGTACACTGAGCAGTTCTTC.

The chain uses TRBV5-1 and TRBJ1-5; 7 positions agree with TRBD1. This CDR3 spans 14 amino acids. Unmatched junction bases numbered 5, after V lost 4 bases and J lost 4 bases. From germline, CDR1 is SGHRS and CDR2 YFSETQ. DNA of the CDR3: TGCGCCAGCAGCCAGGGGGGTGCGAATCAGCCCCAGCATTTT. Amino acids: CASSQGGANQPQHF. Combining the CDR3 with reference TRBV5-1 and TRBJ1-5 gives the whole variable domain KAGVTQTPRYLIKTRGQQVTLSCSPISGHRSVSWYQQTPGQGLQFLFEYFSETQRNKGNFPGRFSGRQFSNSRSEMNVSTLELGDSALYLCASSQGGANQPQHFGDGTRLSIL.

The chain recombines TRBV7-9 with TRBJ2-3; D might be TRBD1 (5 bases). CDR1 SEHNR and CDR2 FQNEAQ come from the germline V gene (reference sequence). The CDR3 extends over 13 amino acids. Trimming removed 5 bases at V and 4 bases at J, with 10 bases between. The CDR3 DNA reads TGTGCCAGCAGCCCTAAGGGGCCAGATACGCAGTATTTT. Its translation: CASSPKGPDTQYF.

This clone has more than one count but fewer than ten. The V and J genes are TRBV11-2 and TRBJ2-7, with 10 bases aligning to TRBD1. CDR3 length: 17 residues. The V segment lost 1 base and the J segment 6 bases; nucleotides outside the gene matches: 12. The germline CDR1 and CDR2 sequences are SGHAT and FQNNGV. The CDR3 nucleotides are TGTGCCAGCAGCTTAGTTACAACCGGGACAGGGGACGGCGAGCAGTACTTC. Translating gives CASSLVTTGTGDGEQYF. The full variable domain, rest sourced from reference TRBV11-2 and TRBJ2-7, is EAGVAQSPRYKIIEKRQSVAFWCNPISGHATLYWYQQILGQGPKLLIQFQNNGVVDDSQLPKDRFSAERLKGVDSTLKIQPAKLEDSAVYLCASSLVTTGTGDGEQYFGPGTRLTVT.

A single count supports this clone. The rearrangement joins TRBV5-4 to TRBJ2-7; TRBD1 might be the D (6 bases). CDR1 and CDR2 (germline): SGHNT, YYREEE (reference sequence). The V and J ends lost 2 bases and 6 bases respectively, with 15 bases between them. The CDR3 runs 14 residues. The CDR3 sequence: CASSFSGTRTEQYF. The CDR3 DNA reads as TGTGCCAGCAGCTTTTCCGGGACACGCACCGAGCAGTACTTC.

The J gene is TRBJ2-1, the V gene TRBV9; D ambiguous. The CDR3 covers 15 residues. Germline CDR1 is SGDLS and CDR2 is YYNGEE. Trimming cost V 3 bases and J 4 bases, with 14 bases left between them. The CDR3 DNA follows: TGTGCCAGCAGCGATCGATCTTCACATTACAATGAGCAGTTCTTC. This codes for CASSDRSSHYNEQFF.

A single count supports this clone. The chain couples TRBV27 to TRBJ2-1; D call uncertain. Germline V gene sequence: CDR1 MNHEY, CDR2 SMNVEV (reference sequence). The V gene lost 4 bases and the J gene lost 4 bases, with 14 bases spanning the gap. The CDR3 runs 15 residues. The DNA for the CDR3 is TGTGCCAGCAGTTCCGCCTCGGACGGATACAATGAGCAGTTCTTC. Its translation is CASSSASDGYNEQFF.

CDR3 DNA: TGTGCCAGCAGCGCCACCAGGACTAGCGGGAGGGCCGGTGATTTCTTC. The encoded protein is CASSATRTSGRAGDFF. This chain connects TRBV7-9 to TRBJ2-1; 15 bases map to TRBD2. The V gene's germline CDR1 is SEHNR and CDR2 FQNEAQ (reference sequence). The CDR3 totals 16 residues. Unmatched junction bases numbered 15, after V lost 5 bases and J lost 16 bases.

The rearrangement joins TRBV7-9 to TRBJ2-1, with 13 bases that match TRBD2. Germline assignment: CDR1 SEHNR and CDR2 FQNEAQ (reference sequence). This CDR3 comprises 19 residues. Trimming removed 1 base from V and 6 bases from J; junction bases left unmatched: 12. The CDR3 sequence: CASSLGTSGSQLRGNEQFF. DNA of the CDR3: TGTGCCAGCAGCTTAGGGACTAGCGGGAGTCAACTAAGGGGCAATGAGCAGTTCTTC. Filled out from reference TRBV7-9 and TRBJ2-1, the complete variable domain reads DTGVSQNPRHKITKRGQNVTFRCDPISEHNRLYWYRQTLGQGPEFLTYFQNEAQLEKSRLLSDRFSAERPKGSFSTLEIQRTEQGDSAMYLCASSLGTSGSQLRGNEQFFGPGTRLTVL.

This clone showed up just a few times. The J gene is TRBJ2-5, the V gene TRBV9, with D hard to call. Germline V gene data show CDR1 as SGDLS and CDR2 as YYNGEE. The CDR3 spans 12 residues. Between the trimmed V and J ends, which lost 3 bases and 4 bases, there was a span of 7 bases. CDR3 nucleotides: TGTGCCAGCAGCGCAGACGGAGAGACCCAGTACTTC. It yields the protein CASSADGETQYF.

The V and J genes are TRBV28 and TRBJ1-5; 7 nucleotides line up with TRBD1. The V and J ends lost 5 bases and 7 bases, in that order; junction bases with no gene match: 8. CDR3 size: 14 residues. CDR1 MDHEN and CDR2 SYDVKM come from the germline V gene. The chain's CDR3 is CASSHDRVWQPQHF. The CDR3 nucleotides read TGTGCCAGCAGTCATGACAGGGTTTGGCAGCCCCAGCATTTT. Variable domain in full (rest from reference TRBV28 and TRBJ1-5): DVKVTQSSRYLVKRTGEKVFLECVQDMDHENMFWYRQDPGLGLRLIYFSYDVKMKEKGDIPEGYSVSREKKERFSLILESASTNQTSMYLCASSHDRVWQPQHFGDGTRLSIL.

Here the CDR3 reads CASRLVGWRTVAYEQYF. The CDR3 nucleotides are TGTGCAAGTCGCTTAGTGGGTTGGAGGACAGTTGCCTACGAGCAGTACTTC. V gene TRBV12-2 combines with J gene TRBJ2-7; the table's D gene call, TRBD1, was not cross checked with the DNA. TRBV12-2 is a documented pseudogene. The CDR3 runs 17 residues.

This rearrangement joins TRBV4-3 to TRBJ2-1; 9 nucleotides agree with TRBD2. CDR3 length equals 15 residues. Trimming took 0 bases from V and 6 from J; bases not matched to a gene: 3. From germline, CDR1 is LGHNA and CDR2 YSLEER. CDR3 amino acids: CASSQDFSGGNEQFF. Here the CDR3 DNA reads TGCGCCAGCAGCCAAGATTTTAGCGGGGGCAATGAGCAGTTCTTC.

The chain combines TRBV5-4 with TRBJ2-1; 10 nucleotides line up with TRBD2. Germline CDR1 reads SGHNT; CDR2 reads YYREEE (reference sequence). The CDR3 is made up of 15 amino acids. V gave up 3 bases and J gave up 7 bases; unmatched junction bases: 7. The CDR3 region is CASSSLAGGINEQFF. The CDR3 region has the DNA TGTGCCAGCAGCTCTTTAGCGGGAGGTATAAATGAGCAGTTCTTC.